This TCR beta chain was identified during a study of blood T cells in healthy people across ages. This clonotype was seen repeatedly, ten times or more. The use of a sample-barcoded 5' primer and a J-beta primer mix characterized a second PCR of about 6 to 11 cycles. MiXCR, applied by TCRdb to the 5' RACE reads, yields one record per CDR3 protein. Of about 1,000,000 distinct CDR3 sequences listed, 45% were seen once; the top ten hold approximately 20%. The CDR3 sequence is 15 residues long. The V gene end was trimmed by 6 bases and the J gene end by 3 bases; junction bases not matched to a gene: 8. Per the germline V gene, CDR1 is MNHEY and CDR2 is SVGEGT.

The chain couples TRBV6-2 or TRBV6-3 to TRBJ2-5; 9 bases match TRBD2. Sequencing input: blood. The sequence was collected from a woman aged 55-69 years in good health. CDR3 amino acids: CASRTPGTSKETQYF. Written as DNA, the CDR3 is TGTGCCAGCAGAACGCCAGGGACTAGCAAAGAGACCCAGTACTTC.